These 9 T cell receptor beta chains were sequenced from one sample in a study of T cells in Graves' hyperthyroidism and ophthalmopathy. RNA transcripts gave rise to amplified TCR beta CDR3 regions. During a first-round RT-PCR of the TCR CDR3, the HTBI primer set was used. TCRdb independently ran MiXCR on the multiplex PCR reads; one entry per CDR3 protein. The sample lists under 300,000 distinct CDR3 sequences, roughly 15% seen once, with 7% to 9% in the top ten. Sequencing was done on a sample of blood. These receptors came from a middle-aged woman with Graves' hyperthyroidism.

There are a few counts of this clonotype. The CDR3 here is CASSQVAEPGNQPQHF. The CDR3 DNA reads TGCGCCAGCAGCCAAGTGGCGGAGCCTGGCAATCAGCCCCAGCATTTT. This chain uses TRBV4-1 with TRBJ1-5; the D is unclear. The germline gives CDR1 MGHRA, CDR2 YSYEKL. There are 16 residues in the CDR3. Trimming took 1 base from V and 2 from J, leaving 12 bases between them.

The chain has TRBV20-1 and TRBJ1-2; a weak D match, TRBD1 (5 bases). The V gene's germline CDR1 is DFQATT and CDR2 SNEGSKA (reference sequence). The CDR3 totals 14 residues. V was trimmed by 3 bases and J by 0 bases, leaving 11 bases between them. The CDR3 spells CSASMAGTNYGYTF. DNA of the CDR3: TGCAGTGCTAGTATGGCAGGGACTAACTATGGCTACACCTTC.

This chain joins TRBV13 and TRBJ2-1, with TRBD2 matching 11 bases. Germline CDR1 and CDR2: PRHDT and FYEKMQ (reference sequence). V dropped 4 bases and J dropped 7; count of bases not matched to a gene: 12. This CDR3 has 17 amino acids. The CDR3 coding sequence is TGTGCCAGCAGCTCCACAATAGCGGGAGGGCCAGATAATGAGCAGTTCTTC. This sequence encodes CASSSTIAGGPDNEQFF.

This clonotype turned up a few times. Since a much larger clone is just one base distant, this may be a read error. Since the CDR3 does not end with the conserved phenylalanine or tryptophan, this likely comes from a read error. V gene TRBV7-6 combines with J gene TRBJ1-1; D gene ambiguous. The V and J ends lost 2 bases and 0 bases respectively, with 10 bases between them. Germline assignment: CDR1 SGHVS and CDR2 FNYEAQ. The CDR3 sequence is 15 residues long. This CDR3 reads CASSLQGSMNTEAFL. CDR3 coding DNA: TGTGCCAGCAGCTTACAAGGTTCCATGAACACTGAAGCTTTCCTT.

This clonotype was recorded many times. This chain uses TRBV10-3 with TRBJ2-3; 11 bases agree with TRBD2. V lost 8 bases to trimming and J lost 1 base; unmatched junction nucleotides: 11. The germline CDR1 and CDR2 sequences are ENHRY and SYGVKD. There are 17 residues in the CDR3. The CDR3 sequence: CAIQPSGRLRGTDTQYF. In DNA, the CDR3 is TGTGCCATCCAACCTAGCGGGAGGCTCCGCGGCACAGATACGCAGTATTTT.

J is TRBJ2-3 and V is TRBV28; 11 positions agree with TRBD2. Germline V lookup: CDR1 MDHEN, CDR2 SYDVKM. The CDR3 contains 14 residues. The V gene end was trimmed by 3 bases and the J gene end by 6 bases; junction bases not matched to a gene: 2. CDR3 in amino acids: CASSFSGRADTQYF. In DNA, the CDR3 is TGTGCCAGCAGTTTTAGCGGGAGGGCTGATACGCAGTATTTT.

This clonotype was seen many times. J is TRBJ1-1 and V is TRBV30; no firm D call. The CDR3 has 13 residues. Trimming shortened V by 3 bases and J by 5 bases, and 13 bases separated the two germline ends. The germline gives CDR1 GTSNPN, CDR2 SVGIG (reference sequence). The CDR3 coding sequence is TGTGCCTGGAGATGGAAGGGTGGGACTGAAGCTTTCTTT. It encodes CAWRWKGGTEAFF.

This chain links TRBV5-6 with TRBJ2-1, with 11 bases fitting TRBD2. This CDR3 is 15 amino acids long. The germline V gene encodes CDR1 SGHDT and CDR2 YYEEEE. V dropped 7 bases and J dropped 10; count of bases not matched to a gene: 13. DNA for the CDR3: TGTGCCAGCTCCCAGTTGGGTAGCGGGAGGGGGGAGCAGTTCTTC. This sequence encodes CASSQLGSGRGEQFF.

This clonotype appeared many times. The chain links TRBV6-1 to TRBJ2-1; 13 nucleotides match TRBD2. V lost 6 bases, J lost 6 bases, and 5 bases stayed unmatched. CDR1 and CDR2 from the germline V gene are MNHNS and SASEGT. The CDR3 sequence is 15 residues long. The CDR3 nucleotides are TGTGCCAGCAGACCTACTAGCGGGAGGGTCAATGAGCAGTTCTTC. Translated, it gives CASRPTSGRVNEQFF.